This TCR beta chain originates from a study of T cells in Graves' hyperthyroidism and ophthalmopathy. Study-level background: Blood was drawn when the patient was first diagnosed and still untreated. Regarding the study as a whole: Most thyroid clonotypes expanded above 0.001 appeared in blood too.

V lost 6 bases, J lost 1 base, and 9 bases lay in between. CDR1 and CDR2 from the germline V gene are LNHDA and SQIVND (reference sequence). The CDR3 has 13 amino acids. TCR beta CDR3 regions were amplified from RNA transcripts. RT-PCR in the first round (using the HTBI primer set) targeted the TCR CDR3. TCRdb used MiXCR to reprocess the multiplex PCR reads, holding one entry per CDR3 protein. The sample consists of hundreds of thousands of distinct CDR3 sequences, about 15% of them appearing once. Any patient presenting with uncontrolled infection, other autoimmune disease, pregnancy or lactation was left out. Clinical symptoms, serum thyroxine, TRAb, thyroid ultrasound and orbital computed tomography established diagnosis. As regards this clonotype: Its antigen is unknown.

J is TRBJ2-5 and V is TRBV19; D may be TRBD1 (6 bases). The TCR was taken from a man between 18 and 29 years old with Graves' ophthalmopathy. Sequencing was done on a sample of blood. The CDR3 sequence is CASSRDTQETQYF. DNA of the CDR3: TGTGCCAGTAGCCGGGACACCCAAGAGACCCAGTACTTC.